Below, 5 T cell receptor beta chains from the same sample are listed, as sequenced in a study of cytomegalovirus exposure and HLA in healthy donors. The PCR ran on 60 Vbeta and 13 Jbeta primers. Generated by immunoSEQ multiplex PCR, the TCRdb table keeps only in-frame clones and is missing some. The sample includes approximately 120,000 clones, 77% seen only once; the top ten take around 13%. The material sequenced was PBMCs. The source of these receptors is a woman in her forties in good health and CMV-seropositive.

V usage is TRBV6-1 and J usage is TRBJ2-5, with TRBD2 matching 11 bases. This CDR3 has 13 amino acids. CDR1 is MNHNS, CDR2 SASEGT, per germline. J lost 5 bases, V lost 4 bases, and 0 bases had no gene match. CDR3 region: CASSGTSGETQYF. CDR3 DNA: TGTGCCAGCAGTGGGACTAGCGGGGAGACCCAGTACTTC.

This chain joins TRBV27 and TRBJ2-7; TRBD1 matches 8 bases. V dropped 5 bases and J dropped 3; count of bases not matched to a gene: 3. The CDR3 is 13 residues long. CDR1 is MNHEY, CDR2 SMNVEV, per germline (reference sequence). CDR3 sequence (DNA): TGTGCCAGCAGTCGACAGGGGCACTACGAGCAGTACTTC. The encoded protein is CASSRQGHYEQYF.

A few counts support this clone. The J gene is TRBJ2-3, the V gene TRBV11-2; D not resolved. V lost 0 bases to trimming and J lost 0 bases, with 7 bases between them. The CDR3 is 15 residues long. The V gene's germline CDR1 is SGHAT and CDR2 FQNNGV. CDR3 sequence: CASSLDSSSTDTQYF. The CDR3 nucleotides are TGTGCCAGCAGCTTAGATTCCTCTAGCACAGATACGCAGTATTTT.

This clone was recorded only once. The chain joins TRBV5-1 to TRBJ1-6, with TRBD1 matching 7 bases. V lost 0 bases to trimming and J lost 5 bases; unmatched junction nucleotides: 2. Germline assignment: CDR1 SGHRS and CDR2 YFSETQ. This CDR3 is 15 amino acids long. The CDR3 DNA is TGCGCCAGCAGCTTGGCAGGGGGTGATAATTCACCCCTCCACTTT. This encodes CASSLAGGDNSPLHF.

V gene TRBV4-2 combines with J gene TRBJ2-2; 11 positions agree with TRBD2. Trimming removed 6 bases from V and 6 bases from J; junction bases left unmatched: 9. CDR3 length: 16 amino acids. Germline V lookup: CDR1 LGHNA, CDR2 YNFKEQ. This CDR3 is CASRPGLAANPGELFF. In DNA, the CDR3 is TGTGCCAGCAGACCGGGACTAGCGGCCAACCCCGGGGAGCTGTTTTTT.